This T cell receptor (beta chain) was sequenced in a study of blood T cell repertoires in COVID-19. At the level of the study: Samples representing acute and convalescent COVID-19 were sourced from the United States, Italy and Spain. T cells, B-cell-depleted T cells, or PBMCs provided the cDNA or gDNA that served as material.

Seattle cases were enrolled at active infection and followed longitudinally. The V segment lost 0 bases and the J segment 6 bases; nucleotides outside the gene matches: 4. CDR1 is MNHEY and CDR2 is SVGAGI in the germline V gene. This CDR3 comprises 16 residues. Original processing methods: The assay estimated nucleated cells by amplifying reference gene primers. Assay used: immunoSEQ multiplex PCR; TCRdb lists only in-frame clones, some missing. Clone size and V and J calls were adopted from that table, with D and trimming inferred from the DNA. This sample has hundreds of thousands of clones; 85% to 90% occur once, and the top ten carry just under 7.5%.

This rearrangement joins TRBV6-5 to TRBJ1-6, with 8 positions matching TRBD1. The receptor's source is a woman in her 70s with COVID-19, enrolled during active disease. Sequencing used peripheral blood. The CDR3 bases are TGTGCCAGCAGTTACTCGCAGGGGGCGGTTAATTCACCCCTCCACTTT. As protein: CASSYSQGAVNSPLHF.